This paragraph covers one T cell receptor beta chain sequence. This specimen comes from a study of blood T cells in healthy people across ages. Using a J-beta primer mix together with a sample-barcoded 5' primer, a second PCR was run for roughly 6 to 11 cycles. TCRdb processed the 5' RACE reads anew with MiXCR; each CDR3 protein has one entry. The sample has about 580,000 distinct CDR3 sequences, 40% to 50% seen once. In terms of origin and age, donors were healthy Caucasian individuals from Russia aged about 6 to 90. V shed 4 bases and J 3 bases; nucleotides not matched to a gene: 7. CDR3 length: 15 amino acids. Per the germline V gene, CDR1 is SGHDN and CDR2 is FVKESK.

The clonotype comes from a man older than 75 in good health. The gene calls are TRBV14 and TRBJ2-3; 7 bases map to TRBD2. The sample comprised blood. CDR3 bases: TGTGCCAGCAGCCGGGGGGGAATTCGAACAGATACGCAGTATTTT. This translates into CASSRGGIRTDTQYF.